The present TCR beta chain was sequenced within a study of control samples from healthy donors and cancer patients. Of note for this clone: This specimen includes other DNA sequences encoding the same CDR3.

The protocol was immunoSEQ multiplex PCR, while the TCRdb copy is restricted to in-frame clones and leaves out a portion. This table has 90,000 or so clones, about 89% appearing once. V was clipped by 0 bases and J by 5 bases; unmatched bases: 11. The CDR3 contains 17 residues. CDR1 is SGHRS and CDR2 is YFSETQ in the germline V gene. This TCR derives from a woman aged 50 to 60 with colorectal cancer. The chain is built from TRBV5-1 and TRBJ2-5; 9 bases match TRBD2. Specimen: PBMCs. The CDR3 sequence is CASSLGGLAGSQETQYF. In DNA, the CDR3 is TGCGCCAGCAGCTTGGGGGGTCTAGCGGGGTCTCAGGAGACCCAGTACTTC.